The 32 T cell receptor beta chains reported below all come from one sample, sequenced in a study of T-cell reconstitution after alpha-beta-depleted transplantation in children. Unique molecular identifiers were incorporated when the TCRbeta library was constructed. TCRdb redid the calling of the PCR reads with MiXCR, one entry per CDR3 protein. The top ten clones hold around 30% of a sample with about 900,000 distinct CDR3 sequences, about 29% of them seen once. The material was PBMCs, mostly from graft donor cells, obtained 360 days after TCRalphabeta/CD19-depleted stem cell transplant. These TCRs come from a boy in the first two years of life who had a stem cell transplant for SCID, so the T cells may come from the graft donor.

V usage is TRBV4-3 and J usage is TRBJ1-2, with a tentative D call TRBD1 (5 bases). The CDR3 covers 14 residues. Germline loops: CDR1 LGHNA, CDR2 YSLEER. Trimming left V 1 base short and J 3 bases short, with 9 bases between. The CDR3 here is CASSQGEGDYGYTF. CDR3 nucleotide sequence: TGCGCCAGCAGCCAAGGAGAAGGGGACTATGGCTACACCTTC.

This clonotype was seen a few times. This chain connects TRBV12-3 or TRBV12-4 to TRBJ1-1; weak D call: TRBD1 (6 bases). Trimming took 5 bases from V and 0 from J, leaving 13 bases between them. The CDR3 runs 15 residues. The DNA for the CDR3 is TGTGCCAGCAGTCCAAAGGGGGTCCTGAACACTGAAGCTTTCTTT. The encoded protein is CASSPKGVLNTEAFF.

This clonotype was found once. CDR3 DNA sequence: TGCGCCAGCAGCTTGGTTCGGGGCGGAGGGCAAGAGACCCAGTACTTC. Its translation: CASSLVRGGGQETQYF. This chain uses TRBV5-1 with TRBJ2-5; TRBD2 is a possible D gene (6 bases). Trimming pared 0 bases from V and 2 bases from J, leaving 14 bases between. Germline values: CDR1 SGHRS, CDR2 YFSETQ. CDR3 size: 16 residues.

The CDR3 here is CASSRGQGGNSPLHF. The DNA for the CDR3 is TGTGCCAGCAGTCGGGGACAGGGGGGCAATTCACCCCTCCACTTT. The J gene is TRBJ1-6, the V gene TRBV27; the match to TRBD1 covers 11 bases. This CDR3 contains 15 residues. Germline assignment: CDR1 MNHEY and CDR2 SMNVEV (reference sequence). Trimming cost V 5 bases and J 7 bases; bases outside gene matches: 4.

This clonotype appeared a few times. The chain has TRBV4-1 and TRBJ2-3; 11 bases fit TRBD2. Germline V gene lookup returns CDR1 MGHRA and CDR2 YSYEKL. The CDR3 extends over 15 amino acids. The ends lost 7 bases at V and 5 bases at J; junction bases unmatched: 8. The CDR3 loop reads CASTFLAGGRDTQYF. The DNA for the CDR3 is TGCGCCAGCACCTTCTTAGCGGGGGGGAGAGATACGCAGTATTTT.

CDR3 sequence (DNA): TGTGCCAGCAGTGATGACAGCTCGAACACCGGGGAGCTGTTTTTT. Amino acid sequence: CASSDDSSNTGELFF. The chain links TRBV25-1 to TRBJ2-2, with D possibly matching TRBD1 (5 bases). The CDR3 runs 15 residues. Germline loops: CDR1 MGHDK, CDR2 SYGVNS. Deletions cut 3 bases from V and 0 bases from J, with 8 bases between.

The J gene is TRBJ2-2, the V gene TRBV20-1; 12 nucleotides line up with TRBD2. This CDR3 is built from 15 residues. Germline V CDR1 and CDR2: DFQATT, SNEGSKA (reference sequence). The V gene end was trimmed by 4 bases and the J gene end by 6 bases; junction bases not matched to a gene: 6. The CDR3: CSATPSGGASGELFF. CDR3 coding DNA: TGCAGTGCTACCCCTAGCGGGGGGGCCTCCGGGGAGCTGTTTTTT.

In its sample, this clonotype was seen a few times. V usage is TRBV28 and J usage is TRBJ2-7; 7 positions match TRBD1. The length of the CDR3 is 11 residues. Germline CDR1 is MDHEN and CDR2 is SYDVKM. The J segment lost 12 bases and the V segment lost 3 bases, leaving 5 bases of the junction unmatched. In DNA, the CDR3 is TGTGCCAGCAGTTTTCGAGGGGGCCTGTACTTC. Translating gives CASSFRGGLYF.

The V gene is TRBV18, the J gene TRBJ2-4; a possible D gene is TRBD1 (5 bases). The V and J ends lost 2 bases and 3 bases respectively, with 14 bases between them. CDR3 length: 16 amino acids. The V gene's germline CDR1 is KGHSH and CDR2 LQKENI. CDR3 sequence reads: CASSPAAGQLKNIQYF. CDR3 coding DNA: TGTGCCAGCTCACCAGCTGCAGGGCAACTCAAAAACATTCAGTACTTC.

This clonotype was found a few times. V gene TRBV2 combines with J gene TRBJ2-2, with 8 bases aligning to TRBD1. With V trimmed by 9 bases and J by 7 bases, 7 bases remained unmatched. This CDR3 spans 13 amino acids. The germline V gene has CDR1 SNHLY and CDR2 FYNNEI. As DNA, the CDR3 is TGTGCCAGTCTACAGGGGGAGATCGGGGAGCTGTTTTTT. Translated: CASLQGEIGELFF.

This clonotype has just a few counts. The chain recombines TRBV29-1 with TRBJ2-3; perhaps D is TRBD1 or TRBD2 (6 bases each). Per germline, CDR1 SQVTM and CDR2 ANQGSEA. V was clipped by 6 bases and J by 5 bases, with 21 bases between them. The CDR3 totals 15 residues. Written as DNA, the CDR3 is TGCAGCGTCGAGGGGGGCCGGTGGGGGAGAGATACGCAGTATTTT. Translated, it gives CSVEGGRWGRDTQYF.

V is TRBV12-3 or TRBV12-4 and J is TRBJ1-2; 8 positions agree with TRBD1. The CDR3 is 14 residues long. The junction had 8 bases not matched to a gene; V was cut back by 7 bases and J by 4 bases. CDR3 loop: CASIDRGRLYGYTF. Written as DNA, the CDR3 is TGTGCCAGCATCGACAGGGGACGACTCTATGGCTACACCTTC.

The V and J genes are TRBV6-5 and TRBJ1-5; no clear D gene. The CDR3 spans 13 residues. The V gene lost 0 bases and the J gene lost 7 bases, with 7 bases spanning the gap. Germline CDR1 and CDR2: MNHEY and SVGAGI. CDR3 in DNA: TGTGCCAGCAGTTACTCGGGTCAGCAGCCCCAGCATTTT. Translated, it gives CASSYSGQQPQHF.

The chain uses TRBV5-1 and TRBJ2-7; 9 bases align to TRBD1. CDR3 length: 18 amino acids. The junction had 14 bases not matched to a gene; V was cut back by 2 bases and J by 2 bases. The V gene's germline CDR1 is SGHRS and CDR2 YFSETQ. CDR3 loop: CASSFGEQGATIPYEQYF. Written as DNA, the CDR3 is TGCGCCAGCAGCTTTGGAGAACAGGGGGCAACGATCCCCTACGAGCAGTACTTC.

The chain has TRBV20-1 and TRBJ2-3; 12 bases match TRBD2. This CDR3 has 19 amino acids. The junction had 19 bases not matched to a gene; V was cut back by 4 bases and J by 5 bases. Germline V CDR1 and CDR2: DFQATT, SNEGSKA (reference sequence). The CDR3: CSATPSGLAGGPQEDTQYF. The CDR3 nucleotides read TGCAGTGCTACCCCCTCGGGGCTAGCGGGGGGGCCTCAGGAAGATACGCAGTATTTT.

This clonotype occurred a few times. V usage is TRBV28 and J usage is TRBJ2-7; D gene ambiguous. The germline V gene has CDR1 MDHEN and CDR2 SYDVKM. The CDR3 length is 17 residues. V was clipped by 3 bases and J by 2 bases, with 20 bases between them. DNA of the CDR3: TGTGCCAGCAGTTTCGCTTTTGGGCTTCCCCAGACCTACGAGCAGTACTTC. Its protein is CASSFAFGLPQTYEQYF.

The chain carries TRBV19 and TRBJ2-7; 8 bases map to TRBD1. CDR1 is LNHDA, CDR2 SQIVND, per germline (reference sequence). V was pared by 4 bases and J by 2 bases, with 4 bases of the junction left unmatched. The CDR3 is 14 residues long. In nucleotides, the CDR3 is TGTGCCAGTAGTACGCGGGGACAGGCCTACGAGCAGTACTTC. Translated, it gives CASSTRGQAYEQYF.

The chain carries TRBV6-2 or TRBV6-3 and TRBJ1-3, with TRBD1 matching 8 bases. V was pared by 6 bases and J by 0 bases, with 10 bases of the junction left unmatched. There are 17 residues in the CDR3. Germline lookup yields CDR1 MNHEY and CDR2 SVGEGT. CDR3: CASSPAGGQGSGNTIYF. In DNA, the CDR3 is TGTGCCAGCAGCCCCGCCGGAGGACAGGGCTCTGGAAACACCATATATTTT.

CDR3 DNA sequence: TGCGCCAGCAGCTTGACAGCGGGGGACAATGAGCAGTTCTTC. This gives the protein CASSLTAGDNEQFF. The chain links TRBV5-1 to TRBJ2-1; TRBD2 agrees at 8 bases. The V gene end was trimmed by 1 base and the J gene end by 5 bases; junction bases not matched to a gene: 2. This CDR3 region has 14 residues. Germline CDR1 reads SGHRS; CDR2 reads YFSETQ.

This clonotype was seen a handful of times. The chain recombines TRBV5-6 with TRBJ2-2; D unclear. Trimming removed 1 base from V and 6 bases from J, with 19 bases in between. Germline V lookup: CDR1 SGHDT, CDR2 YYEEEE. The CDR3 runs to 17 residues. The CDR3 sequence is CASSLPMTPRWAGELFF. The CDR3 nucleotides are TGTGCCAGCAGCTTGCCGATGACTCCGCGGTGGGCCGGGGAGCTGTTTTTT.

This chain connects TRBV5-1 to TRBJ2-5, with TRBD2 identical over 10 bases. With 5 bases clipped from V and 3 bases from J, the junction kept 7 bases outside the gene matches. This CDR3 region has 15 residues. Germline-derived CDR1 and CDR2 are SGHRS and YFSETQ. The CDR3: CASRKLAGWEETQYF. For the CDR3, the DNA is TGCGCCAGCAGGAAACTAGCGGGGTGGGAAGAGACCCAGTACTTC.

The chain couples TRBV19 to TRBJ1-1; no reliable D call. CDR1 LNHDA and CDR2 SQIVND come from the germline V gene (reference sequence). The CDR3 runs 13 residues. Trimming cost V 10 bases and J 0 bases, with 12 bases left between them. The DNA for the CDR3 is TGTGCCACCGCCAGGAGAATGAACACTGAAGCTTTCTTT. It specifies CATARRMNTEAFF.

The chain recombines TRBV20-1 with TRBJ1-1; D is undetermined. The CDR3 covers 15 residues. Trimming took 2 bases from V and 0 from J, leaving 13 bases between them. The germline V gene has CDR1 DFQATT and CDR2 SNEGSKA (reference sequence). Here the CDR3 reads CSARPETLLNTEAFF. CDR3 DNA sequence: TGCAGTGCTAGACCCGAGACGCTGTTGAACACTGAAGCTTTCTTT.

The chain uses TRBV5-1 and TRBJ2-6, with a possible D match to TRBD1 (6 bases). V lost 4 bases, J lost 2 bases, and 13 bases lay in between. The germline V gene encodes CDR1 SGHRS and CDR2 YFSETQ. The CDR3 runs 16 residues. CDR3 sequence: CASSTQTGPGANVLTF. As DNA, the CDR3 is TGCGCCAGCAGCACTCAGACAGGTCCTGGGGCCAACGTCCTGACTTTC.

This clonotype was observed a few times. This rearrangement joins TRBV9 to TRBJ2-3; 12 nucleotides match TRBD2. Germline V lookup: CDR1 SGDLS, CDR2 YYNGEE. V dropped 4 bases and J dropped 0; count of bases not matched to a gene: 15. The CDR3 length is 20 residues. CDR3: CASSSRGRGGTSGSTDTQYF. DNA of the CDR3: TGTGCCAGCAGCTCCCGAGGACGGGGAGGGACTAGCGGGAGCACAGATACGCAGTATTTT. The full variable domain, completed using reference TRBV9 and TRBJ2-3, is DSGVTQTPKHLITATGQRVTLRCSPRSGDLSVYWYQQSLDQGLQFLIQYYNGEERAKGNILERFSAQQFPDLHSELNLSSLELGDSALYFCASSSRGRGGTSGSTDTQYFGPGTRLTVL.

This clonotype was counted only a few times. The chain joins TRBV5-1 to TRBJ2-3, with 10 nucleotides matching TRBD2. The J segment lost 3 bases and the V segment lost 0 bases, leaving 7 bases of the junction unmatched. This CDR3 is 17 amino acids long. Germline loops: CDR1 SGHRS, CDR2 YFSETQ. In nucleotides, the CDR3 is TGCGCCAGCAGCTTGGCTCCGGGTAGCGGGGGGACAGATACGCAGTATTTT. Translation gives CASSLAPGSGGTDTQYF. The whole variable domain, filled in from reference TRBV5-1 and TRBJ2-3, reads KAGVTQTPRYLIKTRGQQVTLSCSPISGHRSVSWYQQTPGQGLQFLFEYFSETQRNKGNFPGRFSGRQFSNSRSEMNVSTLELGDSALYLCASSLAPGSGGTDTQYFGPGTRLTVL.

V is TRBV13 and J is TRBJ2-7, with TRBD2 matching over 14 bases. Germline V CDR1 and CDR2: PRHDT, FYEKMQ (reference sequence). CDR3 size: 19 residues. V lost 3 bases and J lost 7; bases outside the gene matches: 17. For the CDR3, the DNA is TGTGCCAGCAGCTTCCTTCCGAAGACTAGCGGGGGGGCTCGTGGAGAGCAGTACTTC. Residues: CASSFLPKTSGGARGEQYF.

V and J are TRBV4-3 and TRBJ2-5, with 11 bases identical to TRBD2. The CDR3 length is 18 residues. Germline V CDR1 and CDR2: LGHNA, YSLEER. V gave up 0 bases and J gave up 2 bases; unmatched junction bases: 8. CDR3 coding DNA: TGCGCCAGCAGCCAAGATTACGTGGGACTAGCGGCTCAAGAGACCCAGTACTTC. Its protein product is CASSQDYVGLAAQETQYF.

The sample holds a few counts of this clonotype. The gene calls are TRBV5-1 and TRBJ2-4; D not resolved. With 2 bases removed from V and 0 bases from J, the gap between germline ends came to 15 bases. CDR3 length: 17 residues. Germline CDR1 and CDR2: SGHRS and YFSETQ. Here the CDR3 reads CASSFLQVGLAKNIQYF. The CDR3 nucleotides read TGCGCCAGCAGCTTCCTCCAGGTCGGCCTAGCCAAAAACATTCAGTACTTC.

As to this clonotype: Its ends do not fully match the called genes, so a read error is possible. This chain connects TRBV4-2 to TRBJ2-1; D remains unclear. Germline V gene sequence: CDR1 LGHNA, CDR2 YNFKEQ. CDR3 length: 13 residues. For the CDR3, the DNA is TGTGCCAGCAGCCAAGATCTGGACGAGACCTCGGTCTTC. It codes for CASSQDLDETSVF.

J is TRBJ2-2 and V is TRBV7-2; TRBD2 matches at 7 bases. This CDR3 region has 15 residues. Germline V gives CDR1 SGHTA, CDR2 FQGNSA. J lost 6 bases, V lost 0 bases, and 4 bases had no gene match. The CDR3 is CASSLAGGFPGELFF. The CDR3 bases are TGTGCCAGCAGCTTAGCCGGGGGGTTTCCCGGGGAGCTGTTTTTT.

This rearrangement joins TRBV13 to TRBJ2-1, with TRBD2 as a possible D gene (5 bases). CDR3 size: 17 residues. Germline V gene sequence: CDR1 PRHDT, CDR2 FYEKMQ (reference sequence). Trimming left V 0 bases short and J 0 bases short, with 12 bases between. CDR3 in DNA: TGTGCCAGCAGCTTAGGCAGTTCGGGGAGCTCCTACAATGAGCAGTTCTTC. Its protein product is CASSLGSSGSSYNEQFF.